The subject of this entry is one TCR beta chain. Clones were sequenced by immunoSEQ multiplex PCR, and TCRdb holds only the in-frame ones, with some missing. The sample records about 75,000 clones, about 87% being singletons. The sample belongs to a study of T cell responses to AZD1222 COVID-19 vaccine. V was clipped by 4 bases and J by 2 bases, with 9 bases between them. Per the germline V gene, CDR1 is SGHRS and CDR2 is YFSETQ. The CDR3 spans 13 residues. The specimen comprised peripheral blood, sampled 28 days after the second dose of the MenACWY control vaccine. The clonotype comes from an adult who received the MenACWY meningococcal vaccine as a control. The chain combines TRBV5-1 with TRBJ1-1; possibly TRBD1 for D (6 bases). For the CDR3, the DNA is TGCGCCAGCAGCGAGGACAGAAACACTGAAGCTTTCTTT. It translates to CASSEDRNTEAFF.